This TCR beta chain was documented in a study of identical twins (dated by TCRdb to the mid-2010s). Looking at the study overall: To test whether fetal clonotypes persist, the study used deep sequencing on TCR alpha and beta repertoires from monozygotic twins, unrelated adults of various ages, and cord blood. To rule out contamination, the twin experiments were replicated at different times with different library preparation protocols.

Every donor was a healthy Caucasian. The twin cohort comprised three pairs of female monozygotic twins, all aged roughly 18 to 30 years. CD4+ and CD8+ T cell populations were isolated with positive isolation kits from Invitrogen. The CDR3 sequence holds 14 residues, the cysteine and phenylalanine included. The kept DNA is CDR3 alone, 42 bases in frame from the first base. Trimming takes 6 bases from V and 0 bases from J, and the germline ends sit 9 bases apart. Looking up the germline V gene (reference sequence) yields CDR1 MNHEY and CDR2 SMNVEV. Notes on this clonotype: Its recognized antigen is unknown. No much larger clonotype is one base removed from it; base qualities were not supplied.

Findings and caveats that apply to the study as a whole: Fewer insertions were carried by abundant cord blood beta clonotypes; a weaker similar trend was observed in young adult naive repertoires, while no such trend was observed in memory repertoires. In monozygotic twins, recombination models systematically underestimated out-of-frame TCR alpha sharing, but the models matched the sharing seen between unrelated individuals. A weaker excess of twin sharing was found in beta out-of-frame sequences because the signal-to-noise ratio was lowered by fewer shared sequences. Because the same donors could not be followed over many years, the conclusions depended on cross-sectional statistical analysis. Invariant T cells such as MAIT and iNKT could partly confound zero-insertion analyses, although diverse VJ usage argued against such confounding for most clonotypes. Compared with coincidental sharing between unrelated individuals, out-of-frame TCR alpha sequences shared between twins showed an excess of sequences with low generation probability.

Preparation of the library involved 5' RACE. Sequencing was carried out with an Illumina HiSeq 2000. Template switching introduced a universal primer binding site; the final cDNA contained a unique molecular identifier, enabling accurate counting of TCR cDNA molecules. Specific primers in the conserved constant-segment region were used to synthesize first-strand cDNA for TCR alpha and beta chains. To control for contamination, every cDNA library carried two barcodes: a SMART-Mk sample barcode plus Illumina barcodes. Two successive PCR steps introduced TruSeq adapter sequences along with Illumina sample barcodes. The Illumina HiSeq platform was used with custom primers to sequence TCR alpha and beta cDNA libraries. As for the authors' bioinformatics: MiGEC was used to process raw reads and extract unique molecular identifiers, and MiXCR was used to find CDR3 positions. Recombination models were inferred per individual with the repgenHMM and IGoR tools using an EM algorithm. The analysis of shared clonotypes was done with the tcR package in R, with sharing normalized by the product of cloneset sizes. To study raw recombination free of thymic and clonal selection effects, out-of-frame nonproductive sequences were analyzed. TCRdb itself trimmed the public reads at Q25 with fastp, ran MiXCR and retained productive beta chains. All rows with the same CDR3 protein become a single entry with the most common DNA and genes. Clone size and V and J calls follow TCRdb, not the original study. This sample lists about 190,000 distinct CDR3 sequences; 15% were detected once. Around two fifths of the sample is in the top ten clones.

These data also formed part of another study, on T cells expressing NK-cell markers. The second source states: TCR beta-chain repertoires were profiled in sorted CD3+CD56+NKG2C+, CD3+CD56+NKG2C- and CD3+CD56-NKG2C+ T-cell subsets from seven or eight donors. Among the eight sequenced donors, seven were HCMV-seropositive and one was HCMV-seronegative. In several experiments an anti-gammadeltaTCR antibody was added to restrict sorting to alphabetaTCR-expressing T cells. In over five donors, the dominant CD3+CD56+NKG2C+ clonotypes were found to rank among the top 10 CD8+ clonotypes and to make up about 1.0-8% of CD8+ T cells. Those dominant clonotypes were again the most abundant among CD3+CD56-NKG2C+ cells in several donors, at roughly 28.3-65%. Whether the expanded NKG2C-expressing T cell clones were specific for HCMV antigens remained unclear. The study sequenced eight donors, all healthy volunteers chosen at random: three men and five women. HCMV serostatus was determined by detecting HCMV-specific IgG in serum with a commercial ELISA kit. MIGEC handled demultiplexing of the reads and grouping by UMI, while MiTCR was used to assemble and quantify clonotypes. To exclude erroneous sequences, any TCR cDNA sequence not supported by at least two reads was discarded. The tcR package was used for downstream repertoire analysis, and clonotypes were matched between fractions using CDR3 nucleotide sequence together with V segment. Antigen specificity was annotated against VDJdb with VDJmatch, allowing one amino acid substitution in CDR3.

Rearrangement joined TRBV27 to TRBJ1-5; the best D guess is TRBD1, with 5 bases matching. The sample comprised CD8+ T cells sorted from blood. This TCR came from a woman aged 18 to 35 in good health. At the DNA level, the sequence is TGTGCCAGCAGGGTGGGGACTAGCAATCAGCCCCAGCATTTT. Translated, this gives CASRVGTSNQPQHF.